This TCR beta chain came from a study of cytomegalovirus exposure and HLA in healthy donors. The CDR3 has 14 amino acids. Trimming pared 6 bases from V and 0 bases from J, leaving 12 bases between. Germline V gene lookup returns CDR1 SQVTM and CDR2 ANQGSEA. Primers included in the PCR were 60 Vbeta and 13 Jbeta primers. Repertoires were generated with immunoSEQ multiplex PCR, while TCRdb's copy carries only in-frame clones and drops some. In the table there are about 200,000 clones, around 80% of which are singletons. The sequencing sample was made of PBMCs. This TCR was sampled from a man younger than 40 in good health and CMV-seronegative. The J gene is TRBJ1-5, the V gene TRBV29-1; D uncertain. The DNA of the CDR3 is TGCAGCGTCGGCGACACTTATAGCAATCAGCCCCAGCATTTT. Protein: CSVGDTYSNQPQHF. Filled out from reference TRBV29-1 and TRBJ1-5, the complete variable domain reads SAVISQKPSRDICQRGTSLTIQCQVDSQVTMMFWYRQQPGQSLTLIATANQGSEATYESGFVIDKFPISRPNLTFSTLTVSNMSPEDSSIYLCSVGDTYSNQPQHFGDGTRLSIL.